Listed here are 14 T cell receptor beta chains from one sample, sequenced in a study of T cell responses to AZD1222 COVID-19 vaccine. Assay: immunoSEQ multiplex PCR; the TCRdb copy retains only in-frame clones and omits some. The sample includes more than 100,000 clones, around 93% of them seen just once. This specimen was peripheral blood, taken 28 days after the second AZD1222 dose. These receptors came from an adult who received the AZD1222 COVID-19 vaccine.

This clone appeared once. The rearrangement uses TRBV7-8 and TRBJ1-2; 9 nucleotides align to TRBD1. The CDR3 has 15 amino acids. The J segment lost 1 base and the V segment lost 3 bases, leaving 3 bases of the junction unmatched. Germline-derived CDR1 and CDR2 are SGHVS and FQNEAQ. CDR3 region: CASSFTTGGNYGYTF. DNA of the CDR3: TGTGCCAGCAGCTTCACGACAGGGGGTAACTATGGCTACACCTTC.

The chain uses TRBV11-3 and TRBJ1-1, with 7 bases fitting TRBD1. The junction had 8 bases not matched to a gene; V was cut back by 5 bases and J by 8 bases. The CDR3 runs to 13 residues. Germline CDR1 and CDR2: SGHNT and YENEEA. As DNA, the CDR3 is TGTGCCAGCAGCGAGACAGGGAAATCCGAAGCTTTCTTT. It encodes CASSETGKSEAFF.

As to this clone: Its ends do not fully match the called genes, so a read error is possible. This sequence joins TRBV27 and TRBJ2-7; 7 nucleotides match TRBD1. Germline lookup yields CDR1 MNHEY and CDR2 SMNVEV (reference sequence). This CDR3 is 15 amino acids long. CDR3 residues: CASNLLGQASYEQYF. In DNA form, the CDR3 reads TGTGCCAGCAATTTATTAGGACAGGCCTCCTACGAGCAGTACTTC.

V usage is TRBV30 and J usage is TRBJ2-7; 8 positions match TRBD2. CDR1 is GTSNPN and CDR2 is SVGIG in the germline V gene (reference sequence). The CDR3 runs 13 residues. Trimming removed 1 base from V and 6 bases from J; junction bases left unmatched: 5. The chain's CDR3 is CAWSDRLAGEQYF. The CDR3 nucleotides are TGTGCCTGGAGTGATCGGCTAGCGGGCGAGCAGTACTTC.

V is TRBV3-1 (or the pseudogene TRBV3-2) and J is TRBJ1-3; D may be TRBD1 (6 bases). V was pared by 1 base and J by 3 bases, with 13 bases between. The CDR3 is 16 residues long. Germline CDR1 reads LGHDT; CDR2 reads YNNKEL (reference sequence). The CDR3 spells CASSQVPGAVGNTIYF. CDR3 nucleotide sequence: TGTGCCAGCAGCCAAGTCCCGGGGGCAGTTGGAAACACCATATATTTT.

The rearrangement uses TRBV5-1 and TRBJ2-1; TRBD2 agrees at 11 bases. V dropped 4 bases and J dropped 3; count of bases not matched to a gene: 3. The germline gives CDR1 SGHRS, CDR2 YFSETQ. The CDR3 contains 15 residues. CDR3 residues: CASSLGTSGYNEQFF. CDR3 DNA sequence: TGCGCCAGCAGCCTAGGGACTAGCGGCTACAATGAGCAGTTCTTC.

V and J are TRBV18 and TRBJ1-2, with a weak D call TRBD1 (5 bases). The V end was cut by 3 bases, the J end by 10 bases, with 12 bases between. CDR3 size: 12 residues. Germline lookup yields CDR1 KGHSH and CDR2 LQKENI. This CDR3 reads CASSPVQGSYTF. CDR3 DNA: TGTGCCAGCTCACCCGTCCAGGGATCCTACACCTTC. The full variable domain, its missing parts supplied by reference TRBV18 and TRBJ1-2, is NAGVMQNPRHLVRRRGQEARLRCSPMKGHSHVYWYRQLPEEGLKFMVYLQKENIIDESGMPKERFSAEFPKEGPSILRIQQVVRGDSAAYFCASSPVQGSYTFGSGTRLTVV.

The chain joins TRBV10-3 to TRBJ1-1; D unclear. The CDR3 is made up of 20 amino acids. Germline values: CDR1 ENHRY, CDR2 SYGVKD. V was clipped by 0 bases and J by 0 bases, with 23 bases between them. In DNA, the CDR3 is TGTGCCATCAGTGAGTCCGGGGTAAGGCAGGAGCCCGGTTTGAACACTGAAGCTTTCTTT. It translates to CAISESGVRQEPGLNTEAFF.

The chain has TRBV7-2 and TRBJ2-5; D is ambiguous. The CDR3 runs 13 residues. The V end was cut by 5 bases, the J end by 5 bases, with 12 bases between. The germline CDR1 and CDR2 sequences are SGHTA and FQGNSA. CDR3 residues: CASSPAGFETQYF. The CDR3 DNA follows: TGTGCCAGCAGCCCCGCAGGTTTTGAGACCCAGTACTTC.

This clone was recorded only once. The rearrangement uses TRBV7-9 and TRBJ1-2; perhaps TRBD1 as D (5 bases). The CDR3 has 15 residues. The germline CDR1 and CDR2 sequences are SEHNR and FQNEAQ (reference sequence). Trimming removed 5 bases at V and 6 bases at J, with 19 bases between. CDR3 DNA sequence: TGTGCCAGCAGCCAGTCGGCGGGGCATTTAGATGGCTACACCTTC. This encodes CASSQSAGHLDGYTF.

V and J are TRBV7-9 and TRBJ2-1; D is undetermined. CDR1 and CDR2 (germline): SEHNR, FQNEAQ (reference sequence). CDR3 length equals 12 residues. V dropped 3 bases and J dropped 9 bases, with 9 bases sitting between them. CDR3 loop: CASSFNRVEQFF. The CDR3 bases are TGTGCCAGCAGCTTTAATCGAGTTGAGCAGTTCTTC.

J is TRBJ2-1 and V is TRBV7-2; 7 bases are a match to TRBD1. Germline V gene sequence: CDR1 SGHTA, CDR2 FQGNSA. With 6 bases clipped from V and 0 bases from J, the junction kept 5 bases outside the gene matches. The length of the CDR3 is 15 residues. The CDR3 spells CASRKTGASYNEQFF. The CDR3 DNA reads TGTGCCAGCAGAAAAACAGGGGCCTCCTACAATGAGCAGTTCTTC.

This clone came up once. The chain links TRBV11-2 to TRBJ1-3; 9 bases line up with TRBD1. CDR3 length equals 12 residues. The ends lost 6 bases at V and 8 bases at J; junction bases unmatched: 2. From germline, CDR1 is SGHAT and CDR2 FQNNGV. The CDR3 region has the DNA TGTGCCAGCAGGGGACAGGGATACACCATATATTTT. Translation: CASRGQGYTIYF.

The chain combines TRBV5-6 with TRBJ2-7; 11 bases are shared with TRBD2. This CDR3 spans 18 amino acids. J was trimmed by 5 bases and V by 3 bases; bases with no gene match: 16. Germline assignment: CDR1 SGHDT and CDR2 YYEEEE. The CDR3 region has the DNA TGTGCCAGCAGCTGGGGGACTAGCGGCACCCTAGGGTACGACGAGCAGTACTTC. Translation gives CASSWGTSGTLGYDEQYF.